This T cell receptor (beta chain) emerged from a study of metastatic and nonmetastatic thyroid tumors. Study-level information: Thyroid patients, malignant and benign, had repertoires compared across blood and tumor or nodule tissue. Study-wide results and limits: Malignant tumors reportedly showed significantly higher TCR beta diversity than benign nodules in both blood and tumor.

In this sample, this clone turned up many times. The antigen remains unidentified. As handled by the study authors: What underpinned the distant-metastasis classifier for papillary thyroid cancer was the set of CDR3 differences across clinicopathological groups. TCRdb re-analyzed the PCR reads using MiXCR. These V and J calls are TCRdb output, not the study's own analysis. The repertoire holds under 30,000 clones, with approximately 15% as singletons. Not a single patient had been given any form of treatment at any point before undergoing thyroid surgery. V shed 2 bases and J shed 14 bases, with 18 bases lying between them. This CDR3 contains 13 residues. Germline V gives CDR1 LNHDA, CDR2 SQIVND (reference sequence).

Sequencing used blood. The chain joins TRBV19 to TRBJ1-2; tentatively, D is TRBD1 (5 bases). The clonotype originates from a male donor with papillary thyroid cancer or a benign thyroid nodule (not recorded which). Some clones in this sample may be carry-over from other donors' samples. Written as DNA, the CDR3 is TGTGCCAGTAGTATAAGTCTCGGGACGGCGGAGACCTTC. It translates to CASSISLGTAETF.